A single sample gave rise to the 28 T cell receptor beta chains below, sequenced in a study of shared clonotypes between healthy human individuals. Produced via immunoSEQ multiplex PCR; TCRdb's table is partial and in-frame only. The sample carries around 580,000 clones, roughly 98% recorded once. Naive CD8 cells lacked CD45RO and underwent positive selection for CCR7, leaving out terminally differentiated effector memory CD45RA+ cells. Sequencing used naive CD8+ T cells sorted from blood. The receptors derive from a man younger than 40 in good health.

This chain uses TRBV27 with TRBJ1-5; D is unclear. With 5 bases removed from V and 7 bases from J, the gap between germline ends came to 18 bases. The CDR3 is 15 residues long. Germline CDR1 MNHEY, CDR2 SMNVEV (reference sequence). CDR3 nucleotide sequence: TGTGCCAGCAGTCCCAATCCCAGAGGGAGCCAGCCCCAGCATTTT. Protein product: CASSPNPRGSQPQHF.

This clone was detected once. The chain employs TRBV28 and TRBJ2-5, with TRBD2 matching over 9 bases. Trimming took 5 bases from V and 3 from J; bases not matched to a gene: 10. This CDR3 contains 16 residues. CDR1 and CDR2 from the germline V gene are MDHEN and SYDVKM. The DNA for the CDR3 is TGTGCCAGCAGTCACTTAGCGGGAGATGGGGAAGAGACCCAGTACTTC. Protein sequence: CASSHLAGDGEETQYF.

The J gene is TRBJ2-4, the V gene TRBV5-1, with D possibly TRBD1 on 5 matching bases. V was pared by 0 bases and J by 2 bases, with 9 bases between. CDR1 is SGHRS and CDR2 is YFSETQ in the germline V gene. This CDR3 is built from 15 residues. The CDR3 DNA reads as TGCGCCAGCAGCTTGGGGGCGGACACCAAAAACATTCAGTACTTC. Translating it yields CASSLGADTKNIQYF. The whole variable domain, remainder taken from reference TRBV5-1 and TRBJ2-4, is KAGVTQTPRYLIKTRGQQVTLSCSPISGHRSVSWYQQTPGQGLQFLFEYFSETQRNKGNFPGRFSGRQFSNSRSEMNVSTLELGDSALYLCASSLGADTKNIQYFGAGTRLSVL.

Remarks on this clone: One end of the junction fails to match germline, which may point to a read error. The V and J genes are TRBV5-5 and TRBJ2-3, with TRBD1 matching 9 bases. The CDR3 runs to 13 residues. CDR1 is SGHKS, CDR2 YYEKEE, per germline (reference sequence). The CDR3 DNA reads TGTGCCAGCAGCCCCGAAGGGGGACAGGGTGCACATTTT. Its translation: CASSPEGGQGAHF.

The rearrangement uses TRBV7-9 and TRBJ2-7; D unresolved. In germline, CDR1 is SEHNR, CDR2 FQNEAQ (reference sequence). Trimming removed 5 bases from V and 5 bases from J, with 13 bases in between. The CDR3 loop spans 13 amino acids. The CDR3 sequence: CASSHPRVNEQYF. Written as DNA, the CDR3 is TGTGCCAGCAGCCACCCTAGGGTGAACGAGCAGTACTTC.

This sequence joins TRBV2 and TRBJ2-1; D possibly matches TRBD1 or TRBD2 (5 bases each). The CDR3 loop spans 14 amino acids. The V end lost 4 bases, the J end lost 0 bases, and 7 bases lay between the germline ends. Germline CDR1 and CDR2: SNHLY and FYNNEI. CDR3 sequence (DNA): TGTGCCAGCAGTGGGGGGAGCTCCTACAATGAGCAGTTCTTC. Its translation: CASSGGSSYNEQFF.

This clone has only one observation. The chain links TRBV6-1 to TRBJ2-7; TRBD2 matches 9 bases. The germline V gene encodes CDR1 MNHNS and CDR2 SASEGT. The CDR3 spans 18 residues. V lost 3 bases, J lost 0 bases, and 12 bases stayed unmatched. The CDR3 DNA follows: TGTGCCAGCAGTGAGGCGGGGGGGTTCGGGACCCTCTCCTACGAGCAGTACTTC. It yields the protein CASSEAGGFGTLSYEQYF.

The chain uses TRBV11-2 and TRBJ2-1; 10 nucleotides agree with TRBD1. Germline loops: CDR1 SGHAT, CDR2 FQNNGV. V trimming: 5 bases; J trimming: 4 bases; junction bases outside the gene matches: 5. This CDR3 is 15 amino acids long. The DNA of the CDR3 is TGTGCCAGCAGCGCCCGGGACAGGGGATACAATGAGCAGTTCTTC. Its translation is CASSARDRGYNEQFF.

This rearrangement joins TRBV5-4 to TRBJ2-7; possibly TRBD1 for D (5 bases). V was clipped by 2 bases and J by 0 bases, with 12 bases between them. Germline V gene lookup returns CDR1 SGHNT and CDR2 YYREEE (reference sequence). This CDR3 has 15 amino acids. The CDR3 region is CASSFARDSSYEQYF. Written as DNA, the CDR3 is TGTGCCAGCAGCTTCGCGAGAGACAGCTCCTACGAGCAGTACTTC.

Remarks on this clone: A read error may account for a junction end that differs from germline. The chain has TRBV5-1 and TRBJ1-2; 9 bases match TRBD1. Germline V gene sequence: CDR1 SGHRS, CDR2 YFSETQ. CDR3 length: 14 amino acids. Written as DNA, the CDR3 is TGCGCCAGCACCTTGGGGGGACAGGGATACGGCTACACCTTC. The encoded protein is CASTLGGQGYGYTF.

The chain links TRBV29-1 to TRBJ2-1; no clear D. Germline loops: CDR1 SQVTM, CDR2 ANQGSEA. Deletions cut 2 bases from V and 4 bases from J, with 6 bases between. This CDR3 has 12 residues. The CDR3 DNA follows: TGCAGCGTTGAAACAGAGTACAATGAGCAGTTCTTC. This codes for CSVETEYNEQFF.

This rearrangement joins TRBV28 to TRBJ1-4, with 7 nucleotides matching TRBD1. The V gene end was trimmed by 6 bases and the J gene end by 0 bases; junction bases not matched to a gene: 4. The CDR3 contains 15 residues. Germline V lookup: CDR1 MDHEN, CDR2 SYDVKM. CDR3 region: CASRGTVATNEKLFF. The CDR3 DNA reads as TGTGCCAGCAGAGGGACAGTGGCAACTAATGAAAAACTGTTTTTT.

The gene calls are TRBV9 and TRBJ2-5; tentatively, D is TRBD2 (6 bases). The CDR3 has 14 amino acids. Germline CDR1 and CDR2: SGDLS and YYNGEE. The V end was cut by 7 bases, the J end by 5 bases, with 18 bases between. CDR3 amino acids: CASGLGGRAETQYF. CDR3 DNA sequence: TGTGCCAGCGGGTTGGGGGGACGGGCCGAGACCCAGTACTTC.

This clone was seen at least ten times. The chain employs TRBV27 and TRBJ2-1; TRBD2 aligns across 10 bases. There are 14 residues in the CDR3. V lost 2 bases to trimming and J lost 8 bases; unmatched junction nucleotides: 3. Germline V lookup: CDR1 MNHEY, CDR2 SMNVEV (reference sequence). The CDR3 loop is CASSLLAGEDEQFF. The CDR3 DNA reads as TGTGCCAGCAGTTTACTAGCGGGAGAAGATGAGCAGTTCTTC.

This clone is a singleton in its sample. V gene TRBV7-8 combines with J gene TRBJ2-1, with D possibly being TRBD2 (5 bases). This CDR3 has 17 residues. The germline V and J ends were trimmed by 0 bases and 0 bases, with 12 bases remaining between them. Germline V gives CDR1 SGHVS, CDR2 FQNEAQ. The CDR3 DNA reads TGTGCCAGCAGCTTAGCGGTTAGAACTAGCTCCTACAATGAGCAGTTCTTC. It yields the protein CASSLAVRTSSYNEQFF.

This chain joins TRBV29-1 and TRBJ2-3; D unresolved. Germline CDR1 is SQVTM and CDR2 is ANQGSEA. Trimming pared 3 bases from V and 7 bases from J, leaving 5 bases between. CDR3 length equals 10 residues. The CDR3 loop is CSVEGNTQYF. The CDR3 bases are TGCAGCGTTGAGGGGAATACGCAGTATTTT.

The V gene is TRBV28, the J gene TRBJ1-5; no reliable D call. V lost 3 bases, J lost 3 bases, and 12 bases lay in between. Germline loops: CDR1 MDHEN, CDR2 SYDVKM. The length of the CDR3 is 15 residues. CDR3 nucleotide sequence: TGTGCCAGCAGTTTTTACCTACCTTACAATCAGCCCCAGCATTTT. This translates into CASSFYLPYNQPQHF.

The CDR3 bases are TGTGCCAGCAGTTACTCGATAGGCAATGAGCAGTTCTTC. Protein product: CASSYSIGNEQFF. The chain carries TRBV6-5 and TRBJ2-1; D gene unclear. The germline V and J ends were trimmed by 0 bases and 6 bases, with 6 bases remaining between them. The CDR3 totals 13 residues. Germline CDR1 MNHEY, CDR2 SVGAGI.

This clone was detected once. J is TRBJ2-3 and V is TRBV15; 9 positions match TRBD2. Trimming cost V 0 bases and J 8 bases; bases outside gene matches: 6. CDR1 is LNHNV, CDR2 YYDKDF, per germline (reference sequence). The CDR3 spans 15 residues. CDR3 bases: TGTGCCACCAGCAGAGATCCCGCTAGCGGGGCTACGCAGTATTTT. Translation: CATSRDPASGATQYF.

The V call is TRBV14, the J call TRBJ2-1; D not certain. V lost 6 bases, J lost 2 bases, and 11 bases lay in between. Germline V gene lookup returns CDR1 SGHDN and CDR2 FVKESK. There are 14 residues in the CDR3. CDR3 bases: TGTGCCAGCAGTGAAGGCCTCCCCTACAATGAGCAGTTCTTC. This gives the protein CASSEGLPYNEQFF. Together with reference TRBV14 and TRBJ2-1, the CDR3 gives the full variable domain: EAGVTQFPSHSVIEKGQTVTLRCDPISGHDNLYWYRRVMGKEIKFLLHFVKESKQDESGMPNNRFLAERTGGTYSTLKVQPAELEDSGVYFCASSEGLPYNEQFFGPGTRLTVL.

The chain couples TRBV11-2 to TRBJ2-1; 10 bases match TRBD2. From germline, CDR1 is SGHAT and CDR2 FQNNGV. V was pared by 3 bases and J by 0 bases, with 5 bases of the junction left unmatched. The CDR3 is made up of 17 amino acids. CDR3 nucleotide sequence: TGTGCCAGCAGCTTTACTAGCGGGATCAGCTCCTACAATGAGCAGTTCTTC. Protein sequence: CASSFTSGISSYNEQFF.

J is TRBJ2-7 and V is TRBV6-1; D is perhaps TRBD1 (6 bases). This CDR3 is 15 amino acids long. Trimming cost V 5 bases and J 2 bases, with 16 bases left between them. Germline V gives CDR1 MNHNS, CDR2 SASEGT. As DNA, the CDR3 is TGTGCCAGCAGTACACTAACAGGGACACCCTACGAGCAGTACTTC. It is translated as CASSTLTGTPYEQYF.

The gene calls are TRBV7-9 and TRBJ2-7, with D possibly being TRBD1 or TRBD2 (5 bases each). V was cut by 3 bases and J by 7 bases, with 13 bases left in between. The CDR3 is 13 amino acids. Germline CDR1 and CDR2: SEHNR and FQNEAQ (reference sequence). CDR3 DNA: TGTGCCAGCAGCTTCAGGGCTGGGGGAGAGCAGTACTTC. Its protein product is CASSFRAGGEQYF.

The V call is TRBV11-2, the J call TRBJ2-2; no definite D call. This CDR3 is 14 amino acids long. V was clipped by 2 bases and J by 7 bases, with 11 bases between them. Per germline, CDR1 SGHAT and CDR2 FQNNGV. This CDR3 is CASSLSSLDGELFF. In DNA form, the CDR3 reads TGTGCCAGCAGCTTAAGTTCTCTAGACGGGGAGCTGTTTTTT.

This clone was seen once. V gene TRBV15 combines with J gene TRBJ2-2, with TRBD2 matching 11 bases. The CDR3 totals 19 residues. Germline-derived CDR1 and CDR2 are LNHNV and YYDKDF (reference sequence). V lost 0 bases to trimming and J lost 5 bases; unmatched junction nucleotides: 11. CDR3 bases: TGTGCCACCAGCAGAGAAATTCGAACTAGCGGGAGTGGTACCGGGGAGCTGTTTTTT. As protein: CATSREIRTSGSGTGELFF.

V usage is TRBV27 and J usage is TRBJ1-5; D might be TRBD1 (6 bases). The germline V gene encodes CDR1 MNHEY and CDR2 SMNVEV (reference sequence). The ends were cut back, 6 bases at V and 7 bases at J, with 13 bases in the middle. The CDR3 contains 13 residues. For the CDR3, the DNA is TGTGCCAGCAGACAGGGATGGGAACAGCCCCAGCATTTT. Its protein product is CASRQGWEQPQHF.

This chain joins TRBV14 and TRBJ2-5, with 8 bases fitting TRBD1. The CDR3 is 15 amino acids. CDR1 is SGHDN, CDR2 FVKESK, per germline. With V trimmed by 4 bases and J by 4 bases, 8 bases remained unmatched. CDR3 in DNA: TGTGCCAGCAGCCCCCGGACAGGGTGGGGAGAGACCCAGTACTTC. Amino acids: CASSPRTGWGETQYF.

This chain joins TRBV7-8 and TRBJ2-1, with 9 bases lining up with TRBD1. With V trimmed by 6 bases and J by 3 bases, 6 bases remained unmatched. There are 15 residues in the CDR3. From germline, CDR1 is SGHVS and CDR2 FQNEAQ. The CDR3 bases are TGTGCCAGCAGGTTGGGACAGGGAATCTACAATGAGCAGTTCTTC. Its translation: CASRLGQGIYNEQFF.